This T cell receptor (beta chain) was profiled in a study of blood T cell repertoires in COVID-19. Study at large: COVID-19 samples, acute and convalescent, were from the United States, Italy and Spain. PBMCs, B-cell-depleted T cells, or T cells provided the cDNA or gDNA that made up the material.

The CDR3 runs 17 residues. V shed 0 bases and J 6 bases; nucleotides not matched to a gene: 8. Germline loops: CDR1 LGHNA, CDR2 YNFKEQ. Assay used: immunoSEQ multiplex PCR; TCRdb lists only in-frame clones, some missing. The sample lists 160,000 or so clones, approximately 80% seen once, with more than 7.5% in the top ten. This TCR was recovered from a woman in her fifties or sixties with acute or convalescent COVID-19. The rearrangement links TRBV4-2 to TRBJ2-1, with 10 bases lining up with TRBD2. The source material was peripheral blood. The CDR3 region is CASSQELLLAGANEQFF. CDR3 coding DNA: TGTGCCAGCAGCCAAGAGTTGCTGCTAGCGGGAGCCAATGAGCAGTTCTTC.